Listed below are T cell receptor beta chains from one sample, sequenced in a study of identical twins. One entry per CDR3 protein, called by TCRdb with MiXCR from the 5' RACE reads. This sample has about 220,000 distinct CDR3 sequences, with less than 10% found just once. The sample taken for sequencing was memory (CD45RO+) T cells sorted from blood. The receptor set was obtained from a woman between 18 and 29 years old in good health. CDR3s include the opening cysteine and the closing phenylalanine or tryptophan. D genes are given only for firm matches. Some rows have no size entry. The others give once, few or many, or a class for an expanded clone.

V gene: TRBV20-1; D gene: TRBD1; clone size: -; J gene: TRBJ1-6; CDR3 DNA: TGCAGTGCTAGAGAGGGGACAGGGAAATCACCCCTCCACTTT; CDR3 protein: CSAREGTGKSPLHF
V gene: TRBV29-1; D gene: -; clone size: -; J gene: TRBJ2-5; CDR3 DNA: TGCAGCGTGTCTACGGAGACCCAGTACTTC; CDR3 protein: CSVSTETQYF
V gene: TRBV7-9; D gene: -; clone size: -; J gene: TRBJ2-5; CDR3 DNA: TGTGCCAGCAGCCCTGGGCACCTGAGGGGCATACAAGAGACCCAGTACTTC; CDR3 protein: CASSPGHLRGIQETQYF
V gene: TRBV20-1; D gene: -; clone size: -; J gene: TRBJ1-5; CDR3 DNA: TGCAGTGCTAGCCCCCTCGGGGCGGATCAGCCCCAGCATTTT; CDR3 protein: CSASPLGADQPQHF
V gene: TRBV9; D gene: -; clone size: -; J gene: TRBJ2-5; CDR3 DNA: TGTGCCAGCAGCGTAGCTAATGGGGGAGAGACCCAGTACTTC; CDR3 protein: CASSVANGGETQYF
V gene: TRBV20-1; D gene: -; clone size: -; J gene: TRBJ1-1; CDR3 DNA: TGCAGTATTAGACGGACAAACACTGAAGCTTTCTTT; CDR3 protein: CSIRRTNTEAFF
V gene: TRBV11-3; D gene: TRBD2; clone size: few; J gene: TRBJ2-1; CDR3 DNA: TGTGCCAGCAGCGCACTAGCGGGGAAAAATGAGCAGTTCTTC; CDR3 protein: CASSALAGKNEQFF
V gene: TRBV2; D gene: -; clone size: many; J gene: TRBJ1-1; CDR3 DNA: TGTGCCACCGAGGCCCGGGTCGGGAACACTGAAGCTTTCTTT; CDR3 protein: CATEARVGNTEAFF
V gene: TRBV11-2; D gene: -; clone size: -; J gene: TRBJ2-5; CDR3 DNA: TGTGCCAGCAGCTTAGGGGGGTGGCAAGAGACCCAGTACTTC; CDR3 protein: CASSLGGWQETQYF
V gene: TRBV20-1; D gene: -; clone size: -; J gene: TRBJ2-1; CDR3 DNA: TGCAGTGTTATCGCGACCAATAGCAATGAGCAGTTCTTC; CDR3 protein: CSVIATNSNEQFF
V gene: TRBV7-2; D gene: TRBD2; clone size: -; J gene: TRBJ2-2; CDR3 DNA: TGTGCCAGCAGCTTCAGCGGGAGGACCACCGGGGAGCTGTTTTTT; CDR3 protein: CASSFSGRTTGELFF
V gene: TRBV29-1; D gene: -; clone size: few; J gene: TRBJ1-2; CDR3 DNA: TGCAGCTCATGGTTCGACGGCCGCTACACCTTC; CDR3 protein: CSSWFDGRYTF
V gene: TRBV28; D gene: -; clone size: few; J gene: TRBJ2-3; CDR3 DNA: TGTGCCAGCAGTTCCGGAGCGGTCAGAGATACGCAGTATTTT; CDR3 protein: CASSSGAVRDTQYF
V gene: TRBV20-1; D gene: -; clone size: few; J gene: TRBJ1-1; CDR3 DNA: TGCAGTGCTAGGCGGCCGGTGAACACTGAAGCTTTCTTT; CDR3 protein: CSARRPVNTEAFF
V gene: TRBV5-8; D gene: TRBD2; clone size: few; J gene: TRBJ2-1; CDR3 DNA: TGTGCCAGCAGCTTATGGACTAGCGGGGTCCCATACAATGAGCAGTTCTTC; CDR3 protein: CASSLWTSGVPYNEQFF
V gene: TRBV12-3/TRBV12-4; D gene: -; clone size: -; J gene: TRBJ1-5; CDR3 DNA: TGTGCCAGCAGTCGACAGCACAATCAGCCCCAGCATTTT; CDR3 protein: CASSRQHNQPQHF
V gene: TRBV12-5; D gene: -; clone size: -; J gene: TRBJ1-1; CDR3 DNA: TGTGCTAGTGCCCTGAGGGGATTGAACACTGAAGCTTTCTTT; CDR3 protein: CASALRGLNTEAFF
V gene: TRBV20-1; D gene: -; clone size: few; J gene: TRBJ1-1; CDR3 DNA: TGCAGTGCTAGGCGGCCTCAGGGAACGAACACTGAAGCTTTCTTT; CDR3 protein: CSARRPQGTNTEAFF
V gene: TRBV6-2/TRBV6-3; D gene: -; clone size: few; J gene: TRBJ2-2; CDR3 DNA: TGTGCCAGCACTCCTAGGAATCGAGCCGGGGAGCTGTTTTTT; CDR3 protein: CASTPRNRAGELFF
V gene: TRBV11-2; D gene: -; clone size: many; J gene: TRBJ2-1; CDR3 DNA: TGTGCCAGCAGCTTAGACAAGGGTACTCGTTCCTACAATGAGCAGTTCTTC; CDR3 protein: CASSLDKGTRSYNEQFF
V gene: TRBV9; D gene: -; clone size: -; J gene: TRBJ1-1; CDR3 DNA: TGTGCCAGCAGCGCGGACAACCTGAACACTGAAGCTTTCTTT; CDR3 protein: CASSADNLNTEAFF
V gene: TRBV3-1; D gene: TRBD1; clone size: few; J gene: TRBJ1-1; CDR3 DNA: TGTGCCAGCAGCCAAGGGACAGGGGCGGACACTGAAGCTTTCTTT; CDR3 protein: CASSQGTGADTEAFF
V gene: TRBV5-6; D gene: -; clone size: many; J gene: TRBJ2-2; CDR3 DNA: TGTGCCAGCACCCAGAGGTGGGGGAACACCGGGGAGCTGTTTTTT; CDR3 protein: CASTQRWGNTGELFF
V gene: TRBV19; D gene: TRBD1; clone size: few; J gene: TRBJ2-1; CDR3 DNA: TGTGCCAGTAGAGGGACGGACAGGGGCACCTACAATGAGCAGTTCTTC; CDR3 protein: CASRGTDRGTYNEQFF